This T cell receptor (beta chain) was recovered during a study of T cells after yellow fever vaccination. Study-wide findings and caveats: Weaker, the secondary response had a peak occurring faster, on day 5 versus 15. Booster samples showed a return of most primary-vaccination clones (approximately 96% CD4, about 88% CD8). Across the CD4 and CD8 compartments, a small share of clonotypes was present in both.

CDR3 length: 13 residues. Deletions cut 2 bases from V and 1 base from J, with 4 bases between. Germline V gene data show CDR1 as SGDLS and CDR2 as YYNGEE. This clonotype came up many times. TCR cDNA, made by 5'RACE template switching, carried an added universal primer site and UMIs. One entry per CDR3 protein, called by TCRdb with MiXCR from the 5' RACE reads. Of 50,000 to 75,000 distinct CDR3 sequences in the sample, 4.5% to 6% are singletons; the top ten hold roughly 31%. The rearrangement uses TRBV9 and TRBJ1-5; the D is unclear. Sample: PBMCs, either bulk or a sorted T-cell subset (CD4+, CD8+, memory, or dextramer-sorted; not recorded which), taken on the day of the yellow fever booster vaccination. The sequence was collected from a man aged 18 to 29 who received the YFV17D yellow fever vaccine. The CDR3 bases are TGTGCCAGCAGCGTCACAAGCAATCAGCCCCAGCATTTT. Protein sequence: CASSVTSNQPQHF.